This T cell receptor beta chain was captured in a study of OX40 agonist ivuxolimab in advanced cancers. At the level of the study: Recorded diagnoses for dose-escalation patients were hepatocellular carcinoma, melanoma, renal cell or head and neck cancer. Of the participants, approximately 44% had some prior anti-PD-1, anti-PD-L1 or anti-CTLA-4 therapy, which was allowed. General study results and limits: Expanded clones tended on average to be more numerous among CD8+ T cells than CD4+.

This table comes from immunoSEQ multiplex PCR, and its TCRdb copy is limited to in-frame clones, with some not included. The sample includes 15,000 to 20,000 clones, about 90% seen only once; the top ten take roughly 34%. Note on this clone: Its specificity is not known.

The CDR3 length is 18 residues. Germline V gene sequence: CDR1 SGHVS, CDR2 FQNEAQ. Trimming cost V 1 base and J 2 bases; bases outside gene matches: 8. This rearrangement joins TRBV7-8 to TRBJ2-6, with 7 bases that match TRBD2. The specimen was CD4+ or CD8+ T cells sorted from blood, collected in a trial of the OX40 agonist ivuxolimab. The receptor's source is an adult with an advanced solid tumor such as melanoma, head and neck, liver or kidney cancer. CDR3 nucleotides: TGTGCCAGCAGCTTAGGAGCGGGACGGCTAACTGGGGCCAACGTCCTGACTTTC. Residues: CASSLGAGRLTGANVLTF.